This is a list of T cell receptor beta chains from one sample in a study of cytomegalovirus exposure and HLA in healthy donors. Measured with immunoSEQ multiplex PCR; TCRdb has only the in-frame clones, and not every one. Here the sample spans 100,000 to 150,000 clones, roughly 89% being singletons. The material sequenced was PBMCs. All receptors derive from a woman younger than 30 in good health and CMV-seronegative. The CDR3 runs from the conserved cysteine through the conserved F or W. The order of the fields is V gene, clone size, J gene, D gene, CDR3 DNA, CDR3 protein. A D gene is named only where the DNA matches it firmly. Expanded clones are given a class, and other clones once, few, many or no size at all.

V gene: TRBV9; clone size: -; J gene: TRBJ1-2; D gene: -; CDR3 DNA: TGTGCCAGCAGCGTAGTGGACAACTCCCCCTATGGCTACACCTTC; CDR3 protein: CASSVVDNSPYGYTF
V gene: TRBV6-1; clone size: once; J gene: TRBJ2-1; D gene: TRBD1; CDR3 DNA: TGTGCCAGCAGTGATCTAGGGGGCAAAAATGAGCAGTTCTTC; CDR3 protein: CASSDLGGKNEQFF
V gene: TRBV5-1; clone size: -; J gene: TRBJ2-2; D gene: -; CDR3 DNA: TGCGCCAGCAGCGCCCAGGGGAACACCGGGGAGCTGTTTTTT; CDR3 protein: CASSAQGNTGELFF
V gene: TRBV7-9; clone size: once; J gene: TRBJ2-7; D gene: -; CDR3 DNA: TGTGCCAGCAGCCTATCCTACGAGCAGTACTTC; CDR3 protein: CASSLSYEQYF
V gene: TRBV5-1; clone size: -; J gene: TRBJ2-3; D gene: -; CDR3 DNA: TGCGCCAGCGAGGGCGGGGAAGGCACAGATACGCAGTATTTT; CDR3 protein: CASEGGEGTDTQYF
V gene: TRBV19; clone size: -; J gene: TRBJ2-5; D gene: TRBD2; CDR3 DNA: TGTGCCAGTAGTATTTCTCTAGCGGGGATCCAAGAGACCCAGTACTTC; CDR3 protein: CASSISLAGIQETQYF
V gene: TRBV7-8; clone size: -; J gene: TRBJ2-1; D gene: -; CDR3 DNA: TGTGCCAGCGGTATTAATCTTGGCCCTGAGCAGTTCTTC; CDR3 protein: CASGINLGPEQFF
V gene: TRBV7-3; clone size: few; J gene: TRBJ2-1; D gene: TRBD2; CDR3 DNA: TGTGCCAGCACCTTGGGCGGGGGAAGCTCCTACAATGAGCAGTTCTTC; CDR3 protein: CASTLGGGSSYNEQFF
V gene: TRBV6-6; clone size: -; J gene: TRBJ1-5; D gene: TRBD1; CDR3 DNA: TGTGCCAGCAGTTCACAGGGGGAGGGTCAGCCCCAGCATTTT; CDR3 protein: CASSSQGEGQPQHF
V gene: TRBV29-1; clone size: -; J gene: TRBJ2-1; D gene: TRBD1; CDR3 DNA: TGCAGCGTTGAAGAGGGAACAGGGGCCAACTACAATGAGCAGTTCTTC; CDR3 protein: CSVEEGTGANYNEQFF
V gene: TRBV2; clone size: -; J gene: TRBJ2-3; D gene: -; CDR3 DNA: TGTGCCAGCAGTGACCTAGCCTTCTCACCGGCGTTT; CDR3 protein: CASSDLAFSPAF
V gene: TRBV25-1; clone size: -; J gene: TRBJ1-1; D gene: -; CDR3 DNA: TGTGCCAGCAGTGAATGGGGCCAGGAAGCTTTCTTT; CDR3 protein: CASSEWGQEAFF
V gene: TRBV10-1; clone size: -; J gene: TRBJ2-3; D gene: TRBD1; CDR3 DNA: TGCGCCAGCAGTGCAGGGGGTCTTCAGTATTTT; CDR3 protein: CASSAGGLQYF
V gene: TRBV7-3; clone size: -; J gene: TRBJ1-2; D gene: -; CDR3 DNA: TGTGCCAGCAGCCCGCCGTACCCTCAGTCAGGCTACACCTTC; CDR3 protein: CASSPPYPQSGYTF
V gene: TRBV4-2; clone size: -; J gene: TRBJ1-4; D gene: -; CDR3 DNA: TGTGCCAGCATAGGAAGGGGGTCGGGTGAAAAACTGTTTTTT; CDR3 protein: CASIGRGSGEKLFF
V gene: TRBV6-6; clone size: -; J gene: TRBJ1-3; D gene: -; CDR3 DNA: TGTGCCAGCACCGTAGCTGGAAACACCATATATTTT; CDR3 protein: CASTVAGNTIYF
V gene: TRBV13; clone size: once; J gene: TRBJ2-7; D gene: TRBD2; CDR3 DNA: TGTGCCAGCAGCGCCCGGGTAGCGGGGTTTTACGAGCAGTACTTC; CDR3 protein: CASSARVAGFYEQYF
V gene: TRBV7-2; clone size: -; J gene: TRBJ2-3; D gene: TRBD2; CDR3 DNA: TGTGCCAGCAGCTTAGAGCGGGGGGGATGGGATACGCAGTATTTT; CDR3 protein: CASSLERGGWDTQYF
V gene: TRBV4-1; clone size: few; J gene: TRBJ1-5; D gene: TRBD1; CDR3 DNA: TGCGCCAGCAGCCGGACCTTGGACAGGGGCCTCGGGCAGCCCCAGCATTTT; CDR3 protein: CASSRTLDRGLGQPQHF
V gene: TRBV27; clone size: once; J gene: TRBJ1-1; D gene: TRBD1; CDR3 DNA: TGTGCCAGCAGTTTATATGGGACAGGGAACACTGAAGCTTTCTTT; CDR3 protein: CASSLYGTGNTEAFF
V gene: TRBV5-8; clone size: -; J gene: TRBJ2-3; D gene: -; CDR3 DNA: TGTGCCAGCAACTCCGACAGGACAGATACGCAGTATTTT; CDR3 protein: CASNSDRTDTQYF
V gene: TRBV15; clone size: -; J gene: TRBJ1-2; D gene: -; CDR3 DNA: TGTGCCACCAGCAGAGATCAGTCAACTTGGGCGGGCTACACCTTC; CDR3 protein: CATSRDQSTWAGYTF
V gene: TRBV29-1; clone size: few; J gene: TRBJ1-5; D gene: TRBD1; CDR3 DNA: TGCAGCGCTGGGACAGGGGTGCAGCCCCAGCATTTT; CDR3 protein: CSAGTGVQPQHF
V gene: TRBV29-1; clone size: -; J gene: TRBJ2-3; D gene: -; CDR3 DNA: TGCAGCGTTGAGGGCACCTCCACAGATACGCAGTATTTT; CDR3 protein: CSVEGTSTDTQYF
V gene: TRBV6-5; clone size: -; J gene: TRBJ2-1; D gene: TRBD1; CDR3 DNA: TGTGCCAGCAGTTCCCTGGACAGGCCGAATGAGCAGTTCTTC; CDR3 protein: CASSSLDRPNEQFF
V gene: TRBV13; clone size: -; J gene: TRBJ2-1; D gene: -; CDR3 DNA: TGTGCCAGCAGCCCACATGACGGAGGCAATGAGCAGTTCTTC; CDR3 protein: CASSPHDGGNEQFF
V gene: TRBV6-6; clone size: -; J gene: TRBJ2-7; D gene: TRBD1; CDR3 DNA: TGTGCCAGCAGCCTTGGACAGGGCTCCTACGAGCAGTACTTC; CDR3 protein: CASSLGQGSYEQYF
V gene: TRBV7-9; clone size: -; J gene: TRBJ1-2; D gene: -; CDR3 DNA: TGTGCCAGCAGCTTAGTACGGGCTAACTATGGCTACACCTTC; CDR3 protein: CASSLVRANYGYTF
V gene: TRBV4-2; clone size: -; J gene: TRBJ2-1; D gene: -; CDR3 DNA: TGTGCCAGCAGCCCCTCCCCAGGGGCTACGAGCTCCTACAATGAGCAGTTCTTC; CDR3 protein: CASSPSPGATSSYNEQFF
V gene: TRBV5-5; clone size: -; J gene: TRBJ1-1; D gene: TRBD1; CDR3 DNA: TGTGCCAGCAGCGGGGGACAGCAAAACACTGAAGCTTTCTTT; CDR3 protein: CASSGGQQNTEAFF
V gene: TRBV7-8; clone size: -; J gene: TRBJ2-2; D gene: TRBD1; CDR3 DNA: TGTGCCAGCAGCTTAGCGCGGTGGGGGACAGGGGTTTCCGGGGAGCTGTTTTTT; CDR3 protein: CASSLARWGTGVSGELFF
V gene: TRBV6-1; clone size: -; J gene: TRBJ1-4; D gene: TRBD1; CDR3 DNA: TGTGCCAGCAGTCTAGGGGGACAGTCTAATGAAAAACTGTTTTTT; CDR3 protein: CASSLGGQSNEKLFF
V gene: TRBV5-6; clone size: -; J gene: TRBJ2-5; D gene: -; CDR3 DNA: TGTGCCAGCAGCTTGTACCAGGGAACGGTAGCCATGGAGACCCAGTACTTC; CDR3 protein: CASSLYQGTVAMETQYF
V gene: TRBV27; clone size: -; J gene: TRBJ2-2; D gene: -; CDR3 DNA: TGTGCCAGCAGTTTTCCTCCGGGCGGGGAGCTGTTTTTT; CDR3 protein: CASSFPPGGELFF
V gene: TRBV11-2; clone size: -; J gene: TRBJ2-7; D gene: -; CDR3 DNA: TGTGCCAGCAGCCTGGGGGGGCCAGAGGAGCAGTACTTC; CDR3 protein: CASSLGGPEEQYF
V gene: TRBV5-4; clone size: -; J gene: TRBJ2-2; D gene: TRBD1; CDR3 DNA: TGTGCCAGCAGCTTGGGCGGGACAGGGGCTTCCCCACCCGGGGAGCTGTTTTTT; CDR3 protein: CASSLGGTGASPPGELFF
V gene: TRBV5-6; clone size: -; J gene: TRBJ2-3; D gene: TRBD1; CDR3 DNA: TGTGCCAGCAGCTTTACCGGGACAGGGGTAGATACGCAGTATTTT; CDR3 protein: CASSFTGTGVDTQYF
V gene: TRBV5-5; clone size: -; J gene: TRBJ1-1; D gene: -; CDR3 DNA: TGTGCCAGCAGCCTCGGTGCTGAAGCTTTCTTT; CDR3 protein: CASSLGAEAFF
V gene: TRBV6-5; clone size: -; J gene: TRBJ2-7; D gene: -; CDR3 DNA: TGTGCCAGCAGATTCCAGGGAAGGGGCGAGCAGTACTTC; CDR3 protein: CASRFQGRGEQYF
V gene: TRBV5-1; clone size: -; J gene: TRBJ1-1; D gene: TRBD1; CDR3 DNA: TGCGCCAGCACGCAGGGGGCGCGGGGAACTGAAGCTTTCTTT; CDR3 protein: CASTQGARGTEAFF